The rows below give T cell receptor beta chains drawn from one sample of a study of T cell responses to AZD1222 COVID-19 vaccine. Libraries were prepared by immunoSEQ multiplex PCR; TCRdb keeps only in-frame clonotypes and omits some of them. The sample has 99,000 or so clones; approximately 88% are singletons. The material was peripheral blood, obtained on day 0 of AZD1222 vaccination. These receptors all stem from an adult in good health. Both conserved end residues are part of each CDR3. D genes are given only for firm matches. Clone size is not always given. Where it is, it says once, few, many or a class for expanded clones.

-,-,TRBJ1-6,TRBV2,CASSEEAGSRSPLHF,TGTGCCAGCAGTGAAGAGGCAGGGAGCAGGTCACCCCTCCACTTT
-,-,TRBJ1-2,TRBV28,CASSSHRESGPSGYTF,TGTGCCAGCAGTTCACACAGGGAGTCTGGGCCCTCTGGCTACACCTTC
-,-,TRBJ2-7,TRBV15,CATSRDVIGGGSDEQYF,TGTGCCACCAGCAGAGACGTCATAGGGGGGGGATCGGACGAGCAGTACTTC
-,-,TRBJ1-2,TRBV27,CASSFSIFDYGYTF,TGTGCCAGCAGTTTTAGTATATTTGACTATGGCTACACCTTC
-,once,TRBJ1-6,TRBV6-1,CASSERVSYNSPLHF,TGTGCCAGCAGTGAGAGGGTCTCCTATAATTCACCCCTCCACTTT
-,-,TRBJ2-7,TRBV24-1,CATSDGTGYDEQYF,TGTGCCACCAGTGATGGAACAGGGTACGACGAGCAGTACTTC
-,-,TRBJ2-1,TRBV3-1/TRBV3-2,CASSPYSETTLINEQFF,TGTGCCAGCAGCCCCTACTCTGAGACTACTTTAATCAATGAGCAGTTCTTC
-,once,TRBJ2-7,TRBV10-2,CASSDEGYEQYF,TGCGCCAGCAGTGACGAAGGGTACGAGCAGTACTTC
TRBD1,few,TRBJ1-6,TRBV27,CASSLTPPQGLGVPLHF,TGTGCCAGCAGTTTAACTCCCCCACAGGGGCTCGGGGTACCCCTCCACTTT
-,-,TRBJ2-2,TRBV24-1,CATKGMPNTGELFF,TGTGCCACGAAAGGGATGCCGAACACCGGGGAGCTGTTTTTT
-,once,TRBJ2-7,TRBV28,CASLTGNTYEQYF,TGTGCCAGCCTAACAGGGAACACCTACGAGCAGTACTTC
-,-,TRBJ2-3,TRBV10-3,CAISELASDTQYF,TGTGCCATCAGTGAACTAGCCTCAGATACGCAGTATTTT
-,-,TRBJ1-2,TRBV6-4,CASSDSYRVSGYTF,TGTGCCAGCAGTGATAGCTACAGGGTGTCTGGCTACACCTTC
TRBD1,-,TRBJ2-1,TRBV23-1,CASSHADRGRSEEQFF,TGCGCCAGCAGTCATGCGGACAGGGGGCGGTCAGAGGAGCAGTTCTTC
-,-,TRBJ2-1,TRBV12-3/TRBV12-4,CASQGAYNEQFF,TGTGCCAGCCAAGGGGCTTACAATGAGCAGTTCTTC
-,-,TRBJ1-1,TRBV7-9,CASSQGRGFGTEAFF,TGTGCCAGCAGCCAGGGTCGGGGTTTCGGCACTGAAGCTTTCTTT
-,-,TRBJ1-2,TRBV7-9,CASSLVGEGGYTF,TGTGCCAGCAGCTTAGTCGGGGAAGGCGGCTACACCTTC
-,-,TRBJ2-1,TRBV4-1,CASSLYNEQFF,TGCGCCAGCAGCTTATACAATGAGCAGTTCTTC
-,-,TRBJ1-1,TRBV18,CASSPTQGQPEAFF,TGTGCCAGCTCACCTACACAAGGACAGCCTGAAGCTTTCTTT
-,-,TRBJ2-2,TRBV2,CASSVAGELFF,TGTGCCAGCAGTGTTGCCGGGGAGCTGTTTTTT
TRBD1,-,TRBJ2-2,TRBV5-1,CASSSVGTVNTGELFF,TGCGCCAGCAGCTCCGTCGGGACAGTGAACACCGGGGAGCTGTTTTTT
TRBD2,-,TRBJ2-3,TRBV7-2,CASSLVGTSVADTQYF,TGTGCCAGCAGCTTAGTTGGGACTAGCGTCGCAGATACGCAGTATTTT
TRBD1,once,TRBJ1-2,TRBV29-1,CSVETGGRGYTF,TGCAGCGTTGAAACAGGGGGCAGGGGCTACACCTTC
-,few,TRBJ1-5,TRBV19,CASSIGTLGQPQHF,TGTGCCAGTAGTATCGGGACGTTGGGTCAGCCCCAGCATTTT
-,-,TRBJ1-2,TRBV18,CASSPNRVLSRNYGYTF,TGTGCCAGCTCACCCAACAGGGTATTAAGTCGGAACTATGGCTACACCTTC
-,-,TRBJ2-1,TRBV28,CASSSHPRASSYNEQFF,TGTGCCAGCAGTTCTCACCCCCGAGCGAGCTCCTACAATGAGCAGTTCTTC
-,-,TRBJ1-1,TRBV6-5,CASSLRYTGEAFF,TGTGCCAGCAGCTTACGTTACACGGGTGAAGCTTTCTTT
-,-,TRBJ2-5,TRBV2,CASSEAANPRETQYF,TGTGCCAGCAGTGAAGCGGCTAACCCTCGGGAGACCCAGTACTTC
TRBD1,-,TRBJ1-1,TRBV5-6,CASRNQDRGLNTEAFF,TGTGCCAGCAGAAACCAGGACAGGGGATTGAACACTGAAGCTTTCTTT
-,-,TRBJ2-5,TRBV2,CASTPSRDTLKTQYF,TGTGCCAGCACGCCGAGCCGGGACACCTTAAAGACCCAGTACTTC
-,-,TRBJ1-3,TRBV15,CATSHPRISGNTIYF,TGTGCCACCAGCCACCCAAGGATCTCTGGAAACACCATATATTTT
TRBD1,once,TRBJ1-1,TRBV7-8,CASSSQGARGTEAFF,TGTGCCAGCAGCTCACAGGGGGCGCGGGGCACTGAAGCTTTCTTT
-,-,TRBJ2-1,TRBV12-2,CASRPVVGGHSYNEQFF,TGTGCAAGTCGCCCCGTCGTGGGGGGCCACTCCTACAATGAGCAGTTCTTC
-,-,TRBJ2-1,TRBV1,CTSSQPVTGNEQFF,TGCACCAGCAGCCAACCCGTGACAGGGAATGAGCAGTTCTTC
-,-,TRBJ1-1,TRBV28,CASSLGHLTTEAFF,TGTGCCAGCAGTTTGGGACACTTGACGACTGAAGCTTTCTTT
TRBD1,-,TRBJ1-2,TRBV27,CASSHSDRGTYGYTF,TGTGCCAGCAGTCACTCAGACAGGGGGACTTATGGCTACACCTTC
-,-,TRBJ1-1,TRBV11-2,CASSPRGGIRDTEAFF,TGTGCCAGCAGCCCGCGGGGAGGGATACGGGACACTGAAGCTTTCTTT
-,-,TRBJ2-1,TRBV9,CASSAPTNNEQFF,TGTGCCAGCAGCGCCCCGACTAACAATGAGCAGTTCTTC
-,once,TRBJ2-1,TRBV27,CASSLLPASPYNEQFF,TGTGCCAGCAGTTTATTACCGGCCTCCCCCTACAATGAGCAGTTCTTC
-,once,TRBJ1-3,TRBV14,CASSLAATTNTIYF,TGTGCCAGCAGCCTTGCCGCTACGACCAACACCATATATTTT
-,-,TRBJ2-6,TRBV19,CASSVTGANVLTF,TGTGCCAGTAGTGTAACTGGGGCCAACGTCCTGACTTTC
TRBD2,-,TRBJ2-1,TRBV19,CASSIGTGLAGRNEQFF,TGTGCCAGTAGTATAGGGACGGGACTAGCGGGACGGAATGAGCAGTTCTTC
-,-,TRBJ2-7,TRBV18,CASSSSGTYEQYF,TGTGCCAGCTCCTCATCCGGAACCTACGAGCAGTACTTC
-,-,TRBJ2-3,TRBV7-9,CASSLGSGPTDTQYF,TGTGCCAGCAGCCTAGGCAGCGGCCCCACAGATACGCAGTATTTT
-,-,TRBJ1-2,TRBV5-6,CASSLRGYGYTF,TGTGCCAGCAGCTTGCGGGGCTATGGCTACACCTTC
-,-,TRBJ2-5,TRBV11-2,CASSRSETQYF,TGTGCCAGCAGCCGTTCAGAGACCCAGTACTTC
-,-,TRBJ2-1,TRBV4-2,CASSQPPSGEQFF,TGTGCCAGCAGCCAGCCCCCAAGCGGGGAGCAGTTCTTC
-,few,TRBJ2-2,TRBV5-6,CASSHRPSGELFF,TGTGCCAGCAGCCACCGCCCGAGCGGGGAGCTGTTTTTT
-,few,TRBJ2-1,TRBV3-1/TRBV3-2,CASRHLASPYYSEQFF,TGTGCCAGCAGACATCTAGCCTCACCCTATTATAGTGAGCAGTTCTTC
-,-,TRBJ2-7,TRBV7-9,CASSLSNREHEQYF,TGTGCCAGCAGCTTAAGTAACAGGGAACACGAGCAGTACTTC
-,-,TRBJ2-3,TRBV10-3,CATLRGTSTDTQYF,TGTGCCACACTTCGGGGGACTAGCACAGATACGCAGTATTTT
-,many,TRBJ2-1,TRBV9,CASSPQGLNNEQFF,TGTGCCAGCAGCCCCCAGGGACTGAACAATGAGCAGTTCTTC
-,-,TRBJ2-1,TRBV18,CASSPPRSLVRAEYNEQFF,TGTGCCAGCTCACCACCGCGGTCTCTAGTTCGAGCTGAATACAATGAGCAGTTCTTC
-,-,TRBJ2-5,TRBV3-1/TRBV3-2,CASSPDEETQYF,TGTGCCAGCAGCCCGGACGAAGAGACCCAGTACTTC
-,-,TRBJ2-1,TRBV28,CASKITGASGDEQFF,TGTGCCAGCAAAATTACAGGGGCCTCGGGAGATGAGCAGTTCTTC
TRBD1,-,TRBJ2-2,TRBV11-3,CASSPGQGRAGELFF,TGTGCCAGCAGCCCGGGACAGGGTAGGGCCGGGGAGCTGTTTTTT
TRBD2,-,TRBJ2-1,TRBV28,CASSFGWRESSYNEQFF,TGTGCCAGCAGTTTTGGCTGGCGGGAGAGCTCCTACAATGAGCAGTTCTTC
TRBD1,-,TRBJ2-1,TRBV3-1/TRBV3-2,CASSRTGSGYWAYNEQFF,TGTGCCAGCAGTAGGACAGGTTCAGGTTACTGGGCCTACAATGAGCAGTTCTTC
TRBD1,-,TRBJ1-2,TRBV6-2/TRBV6-3,CASSTKGGGGYGYTF,TGTGCCAGCAGTACCAAAGGGGGCGGCGGCTATGGCTACACCTTC
TRBD1,-,TRBJ2-7,TRBV12-5,CASGLVSPGQGAYEQYF,TGTGCTAGTGGTTTGGTCTCGCCGGGACAGGGGGCCTACGAGCAGTACTTC